This record concerns one T cell receptor (beta chain) sequence. Its cognate antigen is unknown. This entry belongs to a study of OX40 agonist ivuxolimab in advanced cancers. About the study: Aged about 23 to 90 with a mean of 60 years, they were around 83% male. Notes on the study in general: Among the least clonally expanded were partial responders at 0.1-3.0 mg/kg. CD8+ T cells were the subset that, on average, had more expanded clones than CD4+.

Sequencing used immunoSEQ multiplex PCR; TCRdb keeps in-frame clones, though not all of them. The sample has about 70,000 clones; 80% to 95% are singletons. Germline values: CDR1 ENHRY, CDR2 SYGVKD. This CDR3 region has 14 residues. V was pared by 5 bases and J by 2 bases, with 13 bases between. The material sequenced was CD4+ or CD8+ T cells sorted from blood, taken in a trial of the OX40 agonist ivuxolimab. The rearrangement joins TRBV10-3 to TRBJ2-7, with D unclear. The TCR comes from an adult with an advanced solid tumor such as melanoma, head and neck, liver or kidney cancer. In DNA form, the CDR3 reads TGTGCCATCAGTTCTATTGACATCCCCTACGAGCAGTACTTC. Its translation: CAISSIDIPYEQYF.